A single sample gave rise to the 8 T cell receptor beta chains below, sequenced in a study of chemoradiotherapy in HPV16-positive cancers (dated by TCRdb to between 2020 and 2023). Libraries were built with the immunoSEQ multiplex PCR assay. TCRdb obtained this table from immuneACCESS and retained in-frame rearrangements with V and J assigned. These tables miss some clones; where compared with another copy, unresolved V genes account for less than half of the shortfall, and the remainder is unexplained. This sample has over 15,000 clones in its table, and roughly 79% of those were observed once. The top ten constitute approximately 10% of the sample. This specimen was acquired from a patient who underwent chemoradiotherapy. These receptor sequences come from a human donor with HPV-associated anogenital cancer.

This clone was seen only once. Relative to the germline gene, one junction end is altered; a read error may explain this. The chain employs TRBV7-3 and TRBJ2-2, with D maybe TRBD2 (6 bases). The CDR3 loop spans 16 amino acids. Per germline, CDR1 SGHTA and CDR2 FQGTGA. The CDR3 bases are TGTGCCAGCAGTTTAACCGGGACTTATAACACCGGGGAGCTGTTTTTT. Encoded protein: CASSLTGTYNTGELFF.

V gene TRBV6-1 combines with J gene TRBJ2-1; either TRBD1 or TRBD2 may supply D (6 bases each). V lost 4 bases and J lost 3, with 13 bases in between. The CDR3 loop spans 15 amino acids. The germline V gene encodes CDR1 MNHNS and CDR2 SASEGT. In DNA form, the CDR3 reads TGTGCCAGCAGTGTAAGGGGGGACTTCTACAATGAGCAGTTCTTC. The encoded protein is CASSVRGDFYNEQFF.

A single count supports this clone. The chain combines TRBV7-2 with TRBJ1-6; D is possibly TRBD1 (6 bases). Germline CDR1 reads SGHTA; CDR2 reads FQGNSA. With 5 bases removed from V and 2 bases from J, the gap between germline ends came to 10 bases. The CDR3 has 15 amino acids. In DNA form, the CDR3 reads TGTGCCAGCAGCCCCAGGACAGCCTATAATTCACCCCTCCACTTT. Amino acids: CASSPRTAYNSPLHF.

The chain has TRBV10-3 and TRBJ2-7; D is perhaps TRBD1 (5 bases). Deletions cut 8 bases from V and 2 bases from J, with 10 bases between. Germline-derived CDR1 and CDR2 are ENHRY and SYGVKD. The CDR3 spans 12 residues. CDR3 amino acids: CAIGDSAYEQYF. The CDR3 bases are TGTGCCATCGGCGACAGCGCCTACGAGCAGTACTTC.

This chain connects TRBV6-6 to TRBJ2-1; 7 nucleotides line up with TRBD1. The CDR3 is 14 amino acids. Unmatched junction bases numbered 9, after V lost 6 bases and J lost 7 bases. Germline V gene sequence: CDR1 MNHNY, CDR2 SVGAGI (reference sequence). The CDR3 DNA is TGTGCCAGCAGGTACCGGGACAGACTAAATGAGCAGTTCTTC. Amino acid sequence: CASRYRDRLNEQFF.

J is TRBJ2-2 and V is TRBV28, with D perhaps TRBD2 (5 bases). The V end lost 9 bases, the J end lost 4 bases, and 12 bases lay between the germline ends. CDR1 is MDHEN, CDR2 SYDVKM, per germline. CDR3 length: 13 amino acids. CDR3 nucleotides: TGTGCCAGTAGTGGTCGGGGCACCGGGGAGCTGTTTTTT. It is translated as CASSGRGTGELFF.

The chain combines TRBV30 with TRBJ2-7; 9 nucleotides line up with TRBD2. V was pared by 3 bases and J by 4 bases, with 4 bases of the junction left unmatched. CDR3 length equals 13 residues. CDR1 is GTSNPN and CDR2 is SVGIG in the germline V gene (reference sequence). The CDR3 DNA sequence: TGTGCCTGGAGGGGACTAGCTCAATACGAGCAGTACTTC. Its translation: CAWRGLAQYEQYF.

The chain combines TRBV19 with TRBJ1-2; D remains ambiguous. The germline V gene encodes CDR1 LNHDA and CDR2 SQIVND (reference sequence). The CDR3 length is 15 residues. Trimming took off 3 bases at V and 3 bases at J, with 14 bases between the two ends. The CDR3 sequence: CASSISYETDYGYTF. The CDR3 nucleotides are TGTGCCAGTAGTATTAGCTACGAGACGGACTATGGCTACACCTTC.